Following are 14 T cell receptor beta chains from one sample sequenced in a study of shared clonotypes between healthy human individuals. Clones were sequenced by immunoSEQ multiplex PCR, and TCRdb holds only the in-frame ones, with some missing. The sample lists about 1.1 million clones; approximately 80% were seen once. What was sequenced was memory CD4+ T cells from PBMCs. Stated subset: CD45RA-negative fraction. These receptors were obtained from a man younger than 30 in good health. Some clones in this sample may be carry-over from other donors' samples.

V usage is TRBV30 and J usage is TRBJ1-6; D is undetermined. The CDR3 covers 16 residues. Germline CDR1 is GTSNPN and CDR2 is SVGIG (reference sequence). The V end lost 2 bases, the J end lost 5 bases, and 16 bases lay between the germline ends. CDR3 coding DNA: TGTGCCTGGAGTCTGGTAGGCGCGGGTAATAATTCACCCCTCCACTTT. Encoded protein: CAWSLVGAGNNSPLHF.

V and J are TRBV30 and TRBJ1-3; 8 nucleotides line up with TRBD1. From germline, CDR1 is GTSNPN and CDR2 SVGIG (reference sequence). Trimming cost V 3 bases and J 11 bases; bases outside gene matches: 9. The CDR3 length is 13 residues. CDR3 amino acids: CAWRTHRGTSIYF. The DNA for the CDR3 is TGTGCCTGGAGGACCCACAGGGGGACATCCATATATTTT.

This clone turned up a few times. This chain connects TRBV5-1 to TRBJ2-1, with D unclear. The ends were cut back, 3 bases at V and 5 bases at J, with 9 bases in the middle. The CDR3 spans 13 residues. Germline V gene lookup returns CDR1 SGHRS and CDR2 YFSETQ. The CDR3 sequence is CASSYGGNNEQFF. For the CDR3, the DNA is TGCGCCAGCAGCTACGGTGGGAACAATGAGCAGTTCTTC.

This clone has only one observation. Other DNA sequences in this sample translate to the same CDR3. V gene TRBV18 combines with J gene TRBJ1-1, with 7 bases aligning to TRBD1. CDR1 and CDR2 from the germline V gene are KGHSH and LQKENI. V lost 4 bases, J lost 0 bases, and 5 bases stayed unmatched. The CDR3 covers 15 residues. CDR3 in amino acids: CASSLGGTVNTEAFF. DNA of the CDR3: TGTGCCAGCTCACTAGGGGGCACTGTGAACACTGAAGCTTTCTTT. Combining the CDR3 with reference TRBV18 and TRBJ1-1 gives the whole variable domain NAGVMQNPRHLVRRRGQEARLRCSPMKGHSHVYWYRQLPEEGLKFMVYLQKENIIDESGMPKERFSAEFPKEGPSILRIQQVVRGDSAAYFCASSLGGTVNTEAFFGQGTRLTVV.

For this clone: Other DNA sequences from this sample encode an identical CDR3 as well. The chain is built from TRBV5-8 and TRBJ2-7; D is undetermined. The germline V and J ends were trimmed by 3 bases and 1 base, with 5 bases remaining between them. The V gene's germline CDR1 is SGHTS and CDR2 YDEGEE. The CDR3 runs to 12 residues. CDR3 DNA sequence: TGTGCCAGCAGCTCATCGTCCTACGAGCAGTACTTC. Protein product: CASSSSSYEQYF.

This clone occurred many times. The CDR3 sequence: CASTRSSPSGNRGTGELFF. DNA of the CDR3: TGCGCCAGCACTCGGTCTAGCCCTAGCGGGAATCGGGGCACCGGGGAGCTGTTTTTT. The rearrangement uses TRBV5-1 and TRBJ2-2; 9 bases map to TRBD2. V shed 6 bases, J shed 4 bases, and the junction held 19 bases outside the gene matches. CDR1 and CDR2 from the germline V gene are SGHRS and YFSETQ. This CDR3 contains 19 residues.

The chain combines TRBV12-5 with TRBJ2-2, with D possibly being TRBD2 (6 bases). Trimming cost V 3 bases and J 3 bases, with 11 bases left between them. The germline CDR1 and CDR2 sequences are LGHNT and FRNRAP. CDR3 length: 15 residues. The CDR3 reads CASGFVWGDTGELFF. The CDR3 DNA sequence: TGTGCTAGTGGTTTCGTTTGGGGGGACACCGGGGAGCTGTTTTTT.

Points on this clone: A much larger clone lies one base from this, so it may be a read error. This sequence joins TRBV28 and TRBJ1-5, with a tentative D call TRBD1 (6 bases). Germline loops: CDR1 MDHEN, CDR2 SYDVKM. The CDR3 totals 13 residues. V was shortened by 6 bases and J by 4 bases, with 10 bases between the two germline ends. The CDR3 nucleotides read TGTGCCAGCAGGGTCCAGGGGAATCAGCCCCAGCATTTT. Its protein product is CASRVQGNQPQHF.

The rearrangement uses TRBV5-4 and TRBJ2-2; 8 nucleotides agree with TRBD2. V lost 4 bases and J lost 3; bases outside the gene matches: 11. The CDR3 totals 17 residues. Germline loops: CDR1 SGHNT, CDR2 YYREEE (reference sequence). The CDR3 bases are TGTGCCAGCAGCCCCTCGCTCCCGGGGGGGGACACCGGGGAGCTGTTTTTT. Translation: CASSPSLPGGDTGELFF.

The V call is TRBV15, the J call TRBJ2-7, with 7 nucleotides matching TRBD2. The CDR3 runs to 15 residues. Trimming cost V 0 bases and J 5 bases; bases outside gene matches: 7. CDR1 is LNHNV and CDR2 is YYDKDF in the germline V gene (reference sequence). Here the CDR3 reads CATSRDSREWDEQYF. The CDR3, as DNA: TGTGCCACCAGCAGAGATTCGCGGGAGTGGGACGAGCAGTACTTC. The full variable domain, in which reference TRBV15 and TRBJ2-7 provide the parts outside the CDR3, is DAMVIQNPRYQVTQFGKPVTLSCSQTLNHNVMYWYQQKSSQAPKLLFHYYDKDFNNEADTPDNFQSRRPNTSFCFLDIRSPGLGDTAMYLCATSRDSREWDEQYFGPGTRLTVT.

This clone was observed once. One end of the junction fails to match germline, which may point to a read error. The gene calls are TRBV6-6 and TRBJ2-7; D is unclear. CDR3 length equals 9 residues. Germline loops: CDR1 MNHNY, CDR2 SVGAGI (reference sequence). The CDR3 region is CASSPPPSF. CDR3 DNA sequence: TGTGCCAGCAGTCCCCCCCCTTCCTTC.

The J gene is TRBJ2-1, the V gene TRBV6-1; 8 nucleotides match TRBD2. V shed 5 bases and J 15 bases; nucleotides not matched to a gene: 9. The CDR3 contains 12 residues. Germline CDR1 and CDR2: MNHNS and SASEGT. The CDR3 nucleotides read TGTGCCAGCAGTCCCCAGACTAGCGAGGCGTTCTTC. This sequence encodes CASSPQTSEAFF.

The chain couples TRBV7-2 to TRBJ2-7; 7 nucleotides align to TRBD1. CDR3 length equals 14 residues. The V segment lost 4 bases and the J segment 1 base; nucleotides outside the gene matches: 4. Germline assignment: CDR1 SGHTA and CDR2 FQGNSA. The CDR3 sequence: CASSSDRTSYEQYF. CDR3 in DNA: TGTGCCAGCAGCTCGGACAGGACTTCCTACGAGCAGTACTTC.

The gene calls are TRBV27 and TRBJ1-1; D uncertain. CDR3 length: 17 amino acids. Trimming cost V 2 bases and J 1 base, with 17 bases left between them. Germline loops: CDR1 MNHEY, CDR2 SMNVEV (reference sequence). For the CDR3, the DNA is TGTGCCAGCAGTTTAAGACCCCCGGATCTGAGGAACACTGAAGCTTTCTTT. Protein: CASSLRPPDLRNTEAFF.